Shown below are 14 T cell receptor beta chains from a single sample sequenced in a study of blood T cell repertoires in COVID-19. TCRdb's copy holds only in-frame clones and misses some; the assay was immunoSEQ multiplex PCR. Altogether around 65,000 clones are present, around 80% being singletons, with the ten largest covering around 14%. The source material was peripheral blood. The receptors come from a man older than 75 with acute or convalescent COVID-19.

CDR3 DNA sequence: TGCGCCAGCAGCCAGACAGGGTTATCTGGAAACACCATATATTTT. This encodes CASSQTGLSGNTIYF. J is TRBJ1-3 and V is TRBV4-1; 7 nucleotides align to TRBD1. The junction had 3 bases not matched to a gene; V was cut back by 3 bases and J by 1 base. Germline V gives CDR1 MGHRA, CDR2 YSYEKL. The CDR3 is 15 residues long.

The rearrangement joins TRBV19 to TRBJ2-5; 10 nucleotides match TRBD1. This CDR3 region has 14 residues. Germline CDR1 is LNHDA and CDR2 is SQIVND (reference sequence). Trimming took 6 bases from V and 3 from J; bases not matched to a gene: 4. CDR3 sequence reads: CASRTGQGKETQYF. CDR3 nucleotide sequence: TGTGCCAGTAGGACGGGACAGGGGAAAGAGACCCAGTACTTC.

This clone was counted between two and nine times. CDR3 nucleotide sequence: TGTGCCAGCACCAGACAGCCGAGCTCCTACGAGCAGTACTTC. Its translation: CASTRQPSSYEQYF. J is TRBJ2-7 and V is TRBV28, with TRBD1 as a possible D gene (5 bases). The V end was cut by 7 bases, the J end by 0 bases, with 13 bases between. This CDR3 has 14 amino acids. Per the germline V gene, CDR1 is MDHEN and CDR2 is SYDVKM.

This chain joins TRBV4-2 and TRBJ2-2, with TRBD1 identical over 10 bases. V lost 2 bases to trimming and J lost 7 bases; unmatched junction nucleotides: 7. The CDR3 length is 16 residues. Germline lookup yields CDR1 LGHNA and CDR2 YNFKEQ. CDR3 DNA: TGTGCCAGCAGCCAACCAGACAGGGGGCTAGACGGGGAGCTGTTTTTT. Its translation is CASSQPDRGLDGELFF.

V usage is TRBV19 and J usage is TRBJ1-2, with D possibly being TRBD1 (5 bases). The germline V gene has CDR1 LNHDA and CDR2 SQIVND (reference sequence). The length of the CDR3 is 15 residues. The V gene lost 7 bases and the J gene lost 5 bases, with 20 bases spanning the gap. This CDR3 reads CASTPLEGRIYGYTF. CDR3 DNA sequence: TGTGCCAGTACTCCACTGGAGGGGAGGATATATGGCTACACCTTC.

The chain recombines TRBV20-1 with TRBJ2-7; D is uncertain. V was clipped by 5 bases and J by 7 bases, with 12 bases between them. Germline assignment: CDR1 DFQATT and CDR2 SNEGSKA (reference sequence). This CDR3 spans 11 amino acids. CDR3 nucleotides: TGCAGTGCTCTCTTATCTCGGGAGCAGTACTTC. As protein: CSALLSREQYF.

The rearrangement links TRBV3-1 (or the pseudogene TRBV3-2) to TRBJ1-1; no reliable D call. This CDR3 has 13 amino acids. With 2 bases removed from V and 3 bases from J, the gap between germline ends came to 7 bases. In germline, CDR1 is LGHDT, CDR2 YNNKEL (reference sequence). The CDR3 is CASSQTVDTEAFF. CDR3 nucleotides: TGTGCCAGCAGCCAAACCGTAGACACTGAAGCTTTCTTT.

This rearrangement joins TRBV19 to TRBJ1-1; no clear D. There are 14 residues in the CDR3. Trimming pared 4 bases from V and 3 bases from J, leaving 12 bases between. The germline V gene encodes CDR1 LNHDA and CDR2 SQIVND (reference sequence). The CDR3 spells CASSTPGADTEAFF. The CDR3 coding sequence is TGTGCCAGTAGTACCCCGGGAGCGGACACTGAAGCTTTCTTT.

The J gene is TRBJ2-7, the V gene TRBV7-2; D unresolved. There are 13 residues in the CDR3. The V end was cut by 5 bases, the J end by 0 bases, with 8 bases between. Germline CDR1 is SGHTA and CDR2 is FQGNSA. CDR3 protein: CASSDIFSYEQYF. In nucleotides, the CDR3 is TGTGCCAGCAGCGACATATTCTCCTACGAGCAGTACTTC.

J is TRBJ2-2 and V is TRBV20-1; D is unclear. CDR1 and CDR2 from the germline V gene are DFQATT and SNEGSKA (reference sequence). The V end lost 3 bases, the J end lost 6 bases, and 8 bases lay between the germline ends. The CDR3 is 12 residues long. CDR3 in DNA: TGCAGTGCTAGTCGGTTTTCCGGGGAGCTGTTTTTT. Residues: CSASRFSGELFF.

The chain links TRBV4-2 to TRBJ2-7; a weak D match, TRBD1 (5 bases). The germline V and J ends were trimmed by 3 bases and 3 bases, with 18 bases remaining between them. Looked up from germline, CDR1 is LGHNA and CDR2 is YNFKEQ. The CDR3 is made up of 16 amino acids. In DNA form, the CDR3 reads TGTGCCAGCAGCCAGATCTTAGGGGCCTCCTACTACGAGCAGTACTTC. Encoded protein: CASSQILGASYYEQYF.

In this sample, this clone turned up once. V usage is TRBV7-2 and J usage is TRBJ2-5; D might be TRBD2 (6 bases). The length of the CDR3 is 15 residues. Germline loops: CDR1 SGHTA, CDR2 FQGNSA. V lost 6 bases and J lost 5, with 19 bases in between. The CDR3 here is CASSPGTGVGETQYF. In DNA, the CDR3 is TGTGCCAGCAGTCCCGGGACTGGGGTAGGGGAGACCCAGTACTTC.

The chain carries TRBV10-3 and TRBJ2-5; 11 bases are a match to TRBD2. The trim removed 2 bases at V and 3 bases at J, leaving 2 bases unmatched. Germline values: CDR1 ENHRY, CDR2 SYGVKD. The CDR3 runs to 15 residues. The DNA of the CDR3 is TGTGCCATCAGTGAGAAACTAGCGGGAGAAGAGACCCAGTACTTC. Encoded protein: CAISEKLAGEETQYF.

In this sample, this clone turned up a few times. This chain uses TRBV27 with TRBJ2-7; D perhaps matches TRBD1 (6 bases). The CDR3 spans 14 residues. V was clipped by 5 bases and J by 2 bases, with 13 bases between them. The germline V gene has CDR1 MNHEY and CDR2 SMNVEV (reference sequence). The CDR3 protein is CASSLDRFTYEQYF. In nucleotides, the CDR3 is TGTGCCAGCAGTCTCGACAGGTTTACCTACGAGCAGTACTTC.